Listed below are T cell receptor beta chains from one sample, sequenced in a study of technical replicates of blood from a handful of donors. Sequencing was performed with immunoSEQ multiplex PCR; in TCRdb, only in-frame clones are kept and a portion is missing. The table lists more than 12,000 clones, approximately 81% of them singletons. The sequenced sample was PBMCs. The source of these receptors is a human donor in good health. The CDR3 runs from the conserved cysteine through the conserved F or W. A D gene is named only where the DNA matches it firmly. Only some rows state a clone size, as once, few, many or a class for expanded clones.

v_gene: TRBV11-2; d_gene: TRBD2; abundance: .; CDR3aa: CASSTRTSGRVNEQYF
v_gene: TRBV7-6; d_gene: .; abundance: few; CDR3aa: CASSLEVGADEKLFF
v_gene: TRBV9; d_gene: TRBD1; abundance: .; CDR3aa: CASSPGTGLYSNQPQHF
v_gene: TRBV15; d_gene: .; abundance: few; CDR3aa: CATSSAQGWVELFF
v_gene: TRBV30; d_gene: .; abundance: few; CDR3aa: CAWSQWYNEQFF
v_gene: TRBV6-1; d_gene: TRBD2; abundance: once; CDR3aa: CASRRVSGSFDEQFF
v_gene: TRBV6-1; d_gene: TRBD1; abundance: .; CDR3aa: CASWDTGGREEQYF
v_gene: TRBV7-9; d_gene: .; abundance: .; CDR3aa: CASSLGGTDPQSSYEQYF
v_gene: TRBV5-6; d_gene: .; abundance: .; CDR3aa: CASSLVIGVMNTEAFF
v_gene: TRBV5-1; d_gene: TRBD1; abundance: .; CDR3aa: CASSPGTGAYNEQFF
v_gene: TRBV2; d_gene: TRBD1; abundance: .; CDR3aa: CAITGQDSYEQYF
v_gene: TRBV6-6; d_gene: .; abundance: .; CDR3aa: CACAGQRPYEQYF
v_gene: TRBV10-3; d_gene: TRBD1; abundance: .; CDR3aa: CAIRDGTGAYEQYF
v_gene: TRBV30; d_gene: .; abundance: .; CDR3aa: CAWRGRGFNYEQYF
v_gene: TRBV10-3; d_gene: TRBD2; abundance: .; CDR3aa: CAIRDGSLAAYEQYF
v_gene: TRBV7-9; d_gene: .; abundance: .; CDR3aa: CASSLQGNGNIQYF
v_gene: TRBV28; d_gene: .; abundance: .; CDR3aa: CASKGGVDYNEQFF
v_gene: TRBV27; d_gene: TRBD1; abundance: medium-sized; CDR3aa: CASSGDRGHNEQFF
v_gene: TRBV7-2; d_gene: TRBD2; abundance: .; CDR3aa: CASSPGTSGTGREQFF
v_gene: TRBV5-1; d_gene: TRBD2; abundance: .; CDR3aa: CASSNSGRAGETQYF
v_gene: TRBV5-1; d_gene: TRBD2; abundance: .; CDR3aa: CASSLGIAGEGETQYF
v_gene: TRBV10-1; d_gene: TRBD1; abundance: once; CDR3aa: CASSEGTGFYEQYF
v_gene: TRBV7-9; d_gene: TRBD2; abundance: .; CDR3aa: CASSLSWTRASNEQFF
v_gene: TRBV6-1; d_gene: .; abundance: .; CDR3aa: CASSVPGYQPQHF
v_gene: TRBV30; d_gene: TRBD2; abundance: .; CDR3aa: CAWSPGTSGGDTQYF
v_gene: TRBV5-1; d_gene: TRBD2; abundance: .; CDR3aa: CASSSLAGVRRELFF
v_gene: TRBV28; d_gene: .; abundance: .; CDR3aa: CASSLYRDKSNQPQHF
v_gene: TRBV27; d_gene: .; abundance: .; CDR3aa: CASRLMTGGKLFF
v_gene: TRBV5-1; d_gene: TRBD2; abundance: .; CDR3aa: CASSFYSGSSEQYF
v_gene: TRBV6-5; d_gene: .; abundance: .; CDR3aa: CASRRSQGNYGYTF
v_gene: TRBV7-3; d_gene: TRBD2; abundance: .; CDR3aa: CASSSTAGSTDTQYF
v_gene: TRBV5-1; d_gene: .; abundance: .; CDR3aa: CASSLETASYGYTF
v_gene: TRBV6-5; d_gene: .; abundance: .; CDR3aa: CASSSPAGEQFF
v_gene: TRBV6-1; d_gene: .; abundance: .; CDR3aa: CASSHEAGETQYF
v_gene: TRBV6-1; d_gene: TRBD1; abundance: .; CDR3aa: CASSDYGTGAYQPQHF
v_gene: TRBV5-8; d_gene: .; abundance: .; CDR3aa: CASSLGDAGTQPQHF
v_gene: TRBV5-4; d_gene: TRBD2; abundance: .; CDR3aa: CASTLAGGRTDTQYF
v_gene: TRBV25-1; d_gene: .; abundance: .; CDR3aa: CASSEPFYGYTF
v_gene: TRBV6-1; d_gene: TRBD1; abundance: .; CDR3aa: CASRGTGEPTDTQYF
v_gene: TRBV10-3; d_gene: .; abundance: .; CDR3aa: CAISEPGWEQYF
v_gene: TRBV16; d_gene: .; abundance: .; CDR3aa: CASSGDTLNTEAFF
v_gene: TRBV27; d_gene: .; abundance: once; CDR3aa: CASSSQGSTAFF
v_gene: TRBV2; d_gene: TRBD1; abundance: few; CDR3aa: CASKAGGNTGELFF
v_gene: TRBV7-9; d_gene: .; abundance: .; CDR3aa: CASSLEGGGPVETQYF
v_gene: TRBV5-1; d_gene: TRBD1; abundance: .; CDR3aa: CASRSTGALTEAFF
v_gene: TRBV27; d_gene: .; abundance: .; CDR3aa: CASSMGYYSEGLYNEQFF
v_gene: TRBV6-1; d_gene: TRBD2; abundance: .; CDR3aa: CASSEFRGGGTGELFF
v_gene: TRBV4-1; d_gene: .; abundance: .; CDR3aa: CASSPSPTESTDTQYF